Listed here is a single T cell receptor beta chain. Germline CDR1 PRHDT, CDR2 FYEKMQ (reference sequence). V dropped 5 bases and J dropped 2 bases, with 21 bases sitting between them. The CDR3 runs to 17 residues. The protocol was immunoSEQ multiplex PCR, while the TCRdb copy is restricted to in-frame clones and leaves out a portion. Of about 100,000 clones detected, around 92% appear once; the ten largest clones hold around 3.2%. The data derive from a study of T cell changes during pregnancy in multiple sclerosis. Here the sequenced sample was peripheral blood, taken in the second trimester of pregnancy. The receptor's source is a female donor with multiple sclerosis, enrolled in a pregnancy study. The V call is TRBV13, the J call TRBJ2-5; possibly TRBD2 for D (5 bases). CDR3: CASSPFQPVRGQETQYF. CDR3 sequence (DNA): TGTGCCAGCAGCCCCTTCCAACCCGTTCGGGGTCAAGAGACCCAGTACTTC.